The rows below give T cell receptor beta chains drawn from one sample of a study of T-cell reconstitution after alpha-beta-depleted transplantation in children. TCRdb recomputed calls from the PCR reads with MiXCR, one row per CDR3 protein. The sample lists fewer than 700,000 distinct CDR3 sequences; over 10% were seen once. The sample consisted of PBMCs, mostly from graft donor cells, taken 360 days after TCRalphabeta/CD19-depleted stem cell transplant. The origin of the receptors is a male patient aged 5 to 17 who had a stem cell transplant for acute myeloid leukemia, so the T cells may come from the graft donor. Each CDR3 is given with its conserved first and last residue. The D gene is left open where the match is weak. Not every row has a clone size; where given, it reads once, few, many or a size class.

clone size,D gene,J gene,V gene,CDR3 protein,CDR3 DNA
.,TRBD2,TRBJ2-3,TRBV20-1,CSARARLAGRIDTQYF,TGCAGTGCTAGAGCGAGGCTAGCGGGCCGCATAGATACGCAGTATTTT
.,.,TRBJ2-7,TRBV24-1,CATSDGPLSYEQYF,TGTGCCACCAGTGATGGACCTCTTTCCTACGAGCAGTACTTC
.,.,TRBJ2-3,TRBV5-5,CASSLALQGQTDTQYF,TGTGCCAGCAGCTTGGCATTGCAGGGCCAGACAGATACGCAGTATTTT
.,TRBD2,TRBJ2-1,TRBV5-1,CASRAPSSGRGGSYNEQFF,TGCGCCAGCAGGGCTCCCTCCAGCGGGAGAGGAGGCTCCTACAATGAGCAGTTCTTC
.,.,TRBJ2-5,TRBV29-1,CSVESRSETQYF,TGCAGCGTTGAGAGCAGAAGCGAGACCCAGTACTTC
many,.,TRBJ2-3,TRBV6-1,CASTNSWGKVADTQYF,TGTGCCAGCACCAACTCGTGGGGCAAGGTGGCAGATACGCAGTATTTT
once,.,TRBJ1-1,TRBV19,CASTSTGGITEAFF,TGTGCCAGTACCTCCACAGGAGGAATCACTGAAGCTTTCTTT
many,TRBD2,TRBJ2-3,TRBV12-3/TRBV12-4,CASSSTPGAGGLHTQYF,TGTGCCAGCAGTTCGACGCCCGGGGCGGGAGGGCTCCATACGCAGTATTTT
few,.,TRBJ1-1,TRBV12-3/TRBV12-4,CASTSDESAEAFF,TGTGCCAGCACCTCGGACGAGTCGGCTGAAGCTTTCTTT
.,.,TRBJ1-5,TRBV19,CASSARGSSQHF,TGTGCCAGTAGTGCTAGGGGCTCTTCCCAGCATTTT
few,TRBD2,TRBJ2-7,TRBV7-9,CASSYPASGSLNEQYF,TGTGCCAGCAGCTACCCAGCTAGCGGGAGTTTAAACGAGCAGTACTTC
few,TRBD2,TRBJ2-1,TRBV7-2,CASSSQTSGIYNEQFF,TGTGCCAGCAGCTCACAGACTAGCGGGATTTACAATGAGCAGTTCTTC
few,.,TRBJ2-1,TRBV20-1,CSLSAGNEQFF,TGCAGCTTGAGCGCGGGGAATGAGCAGTTCTTC
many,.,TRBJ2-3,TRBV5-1,CASSLATQIGTDTQYF,TGCGCCAGCAGCTTGGCAACGCAGATAGGGACAGATACGCAGTATTTT
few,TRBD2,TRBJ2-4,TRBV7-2,CASSLTRLAVAKNIQYF,TGTGCCAGCAGCTTAACCCGACTAGCGGTAGCCAAAAACATTCAGTACTTC
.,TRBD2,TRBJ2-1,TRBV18,CASSTKTSGSGNEQFF,TGTGCCAGCTCAACGAAAACTAGCGGGAGTGGGAATGAGCAGTTCTTC
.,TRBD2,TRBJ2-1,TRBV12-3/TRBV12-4,CASSLQASGNNEQFF,TGTGCCAGCAGTTTACAGGCTAGCGGAAACAATGAGCAGTTCTTC
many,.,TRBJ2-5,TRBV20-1,CSAPGQHGRQYF,TGCAGTGCTCCTGGACAGCACGGACGCCAGTACTTC
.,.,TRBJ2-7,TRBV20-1,CSARDLLGSRNEQYF,TGCAGTGCTAGAGATCTACTCGGGAGTAGGAACGAGCAGTACTTC
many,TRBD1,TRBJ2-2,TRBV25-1,CASSERQGAGELFF,TGTGCCAGCAGTGAAAGACAGGGGGCCGGGGAGCTGTTTTTT
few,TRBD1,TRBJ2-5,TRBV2,CASFTDRGRMETQYF,TGTGCCAGCTTTACCGACAGGGGGCGCATGGAGACCCAGTACTTC
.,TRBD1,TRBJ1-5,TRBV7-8,CASSLGTGRDSNQPQHF,TGTGCCAGCAGCTTAGGGACAGGGAGGGATAGCAATCAGCCCCAGCATTTT
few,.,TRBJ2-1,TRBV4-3,CASSQDLGSGLINEQFF,TGCGCCAGCAGCCAAGACCTGGGCAGCGGCCTTATAAATGAGCAGTTCTTC
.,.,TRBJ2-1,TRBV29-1,CSVEFQGVYNEQFF,TGCAGCGTTGAGTTCCAGGGTGTCTACAATGAGCAGTTCTTC
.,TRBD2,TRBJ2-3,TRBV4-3,CASSPLTTSADTQYF,TGCGCCAGCAGCCCCTTGACGACTAGCGCGGATACGCAGTATTTT
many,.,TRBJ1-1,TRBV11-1,CASSFGITGRTEAFF,TGTGCCAGCAGCTTTGGAATAACAGGGAGGACTGAAGCTTTCTTT
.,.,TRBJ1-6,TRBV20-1,CSASSPGVSPLHF,TGCAGTGCTAGCTCCCCGGGGGTTTCACCCCTCCACTTT
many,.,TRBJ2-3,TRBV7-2,CASSLTLAPGTDTQYF,TGTGCCAGCAGCCTTACCCTAGCCCCTGGCACAGATACGCAGTATTTT
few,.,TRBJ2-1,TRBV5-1,CASSPPAGGGYNEQFF,TGCGCCAGTTCCCCTCCCGCCGGGGGCGGCTACAATGAGCAGTTCTTC
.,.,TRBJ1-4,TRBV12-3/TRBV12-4,CASSFGRGDEKLFF,TGTGCCAGCAGTTTCGGAAGAGGGGATGAAAAACTGTTTTTT
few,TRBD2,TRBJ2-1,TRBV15,CATSRGTSGRAYNEQFF,TGTGCCACCAGCAGAGGGACTAGCGGGCGGGCGTACAATGAGCAGTTCTTC
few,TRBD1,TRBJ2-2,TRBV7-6,CASSLGTGGGANTGELFF,TGTGCCAGCAGCTTAGGGACAGGGGGAGGGGCGAACACCGGGGAGCTGTTTTTT
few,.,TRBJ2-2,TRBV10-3,CAISPAWSRDTGELFF,TGTGCCATCAGCCCGGCGTGGAGCAGGGACACCGGGGAGCTGTTTTTT
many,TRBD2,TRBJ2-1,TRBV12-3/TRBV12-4,CASSLPGLGSYNEQFF,TGTGCCAGCAGTTTACCCGGACTAGGGTCCTACAATGAGCAGTTCTTC
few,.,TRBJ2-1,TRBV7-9,CASSPVGLVPYNEQFF,TGTGCCAGCAGTCCCGTAGGTTTAGTCCCCTACAATGAGCAGTTCTTC
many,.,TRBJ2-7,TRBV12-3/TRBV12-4,CASSFLAGESYEQYF,TGTGCCAGCAGTTTTCTCGCAGGGGAGAGTTACGAGCAGTACTTC
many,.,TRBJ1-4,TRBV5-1,CASSLGRQTATNEKLFF,TGCGCCAGCAGCTTGGGGCGACAGACTGCAACTAATGAAAAACTGTTTTTT
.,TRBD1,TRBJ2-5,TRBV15,CATSSRGTYQETQYF,TGTGCCACCAGCAGCAGGGGGACCTATCAAGAGACCCAGTACTTC
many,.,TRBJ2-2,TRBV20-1,CSARDSWGRRETGELFF,TGCAGTGCTAGAGATAGTTGGGGGCGCCGAGAGACCGGGGAGCTGTTTTTT
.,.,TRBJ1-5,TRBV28,CARSSDTWGNQPQHF,TGTGCCAGGAGCTCGGATACCTGGGGCAATCAGCCCCAGCATTTT
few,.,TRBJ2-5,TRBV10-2,CASSGNNLQETQYF,TGCGCCAGCAGTGGGAATAACCTGCAAGAGACCCAGTACTTC
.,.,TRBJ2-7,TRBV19,CASSPSVVTFYEQYF,TGTGCCAGTAGTCCCTCGGTCGTCACCTTCTACGAGCAGTACTTC
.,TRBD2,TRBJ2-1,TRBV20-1,CSALLDLLAGGPVDEQFF,TGCAGTGCCTTACTTGACCTACTAGCGGGAGGGCCCGTCGATGAGCAGTTCTTC
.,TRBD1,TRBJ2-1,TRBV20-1,CSARPLGQSNLGEQFF,TGCAGTGCTAGACCCCTGGGACAGTCTAACTTGGGTGAGCAGTTCTTC
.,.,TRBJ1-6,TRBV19,CASSPDNSPLHF,TGTGCCAGTAGTCCAGATAATTCACCCCTCCACTTT
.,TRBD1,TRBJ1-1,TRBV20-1,CSARDRGLTEAFF,TGCAGTGCCCGGGACAGGGGGCTGACTGAAGCTTTCTTT
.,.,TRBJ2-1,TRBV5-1,CASSPLRGGSSSYNEQFF,TGCGCCAGCAGCCCCTTACGCGGCGGCTCGAGCTCCTACAATGAGCAGTTCTTC
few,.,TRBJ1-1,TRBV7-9,CASSLYRVKNTEAFF,TGTGCCAGCAGCTTATACAGGGTCAAGAACACTGAAGCTTTCTTT
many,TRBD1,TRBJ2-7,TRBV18,CASSPTGDYEQYF,TGTGCCAGCTCACCTACAGGGGACTACGAGCAGTACTTC
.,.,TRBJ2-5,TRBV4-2,CASSQDDMAGEETQYF,TGTGCCAGCAGCCAAGATGATATGGCAGGGGAAGAGACCCAGTACTTC
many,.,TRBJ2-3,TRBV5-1,CASSLRVSTDTQYF,TGCGCCAGCAGCTTAAGGGTTAGCACAGATACGCAGTATTTT
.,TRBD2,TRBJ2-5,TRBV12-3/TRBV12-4,CASSLNGGQETQYF,TGTGCCAGCAGTTTAAACGGGGGGCAAGAGACCCAGTACTTC
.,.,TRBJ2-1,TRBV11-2,CASSLGAIRMVGYNEQFF,TGTGCCAGCAGCTTAGGGGCCATTCGGATGGTGGGCTACAATGAGCAGTTCTTC
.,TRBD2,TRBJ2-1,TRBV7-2,CASSLSGRTEQFF,TGTGCCAGCAGCTTATCCGGGAGGACTGAGCAGTTCTTC
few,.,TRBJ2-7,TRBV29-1,CSVTMVLNYEQYF,TGCAGCGTCACGATGGTCTTAAATTACGAGCAGTACTTC
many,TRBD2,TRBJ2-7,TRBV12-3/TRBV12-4,CASSERESSWYEQYF,TGTGCCAGCAGTGAGCGGGAGTCCAGTTGGTACGAGCAGTACTTC